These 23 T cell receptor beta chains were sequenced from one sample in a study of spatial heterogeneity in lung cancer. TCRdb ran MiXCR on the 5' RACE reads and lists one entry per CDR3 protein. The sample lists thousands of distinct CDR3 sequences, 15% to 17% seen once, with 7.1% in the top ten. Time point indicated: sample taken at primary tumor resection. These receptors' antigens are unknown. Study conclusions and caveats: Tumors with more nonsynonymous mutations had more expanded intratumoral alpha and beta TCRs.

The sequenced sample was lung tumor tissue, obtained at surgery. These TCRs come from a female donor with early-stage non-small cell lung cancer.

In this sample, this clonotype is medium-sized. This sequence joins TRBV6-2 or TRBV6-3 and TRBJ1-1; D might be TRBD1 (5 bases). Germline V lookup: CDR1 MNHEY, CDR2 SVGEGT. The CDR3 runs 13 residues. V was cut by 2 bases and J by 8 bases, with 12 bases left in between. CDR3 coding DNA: TGTGCCAGCAGTTACGGGGAGCGGACAGAAGCTTTCTTT. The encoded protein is CASSYGERTEAFF.

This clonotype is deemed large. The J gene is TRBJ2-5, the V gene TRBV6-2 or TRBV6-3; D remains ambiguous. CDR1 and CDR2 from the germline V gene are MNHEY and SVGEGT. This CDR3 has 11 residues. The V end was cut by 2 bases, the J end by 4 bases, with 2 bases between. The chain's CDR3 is CASSYGETQYF. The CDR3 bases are TGTGCCAGCAGTTACGGAGAGACCCAGTACTTC.

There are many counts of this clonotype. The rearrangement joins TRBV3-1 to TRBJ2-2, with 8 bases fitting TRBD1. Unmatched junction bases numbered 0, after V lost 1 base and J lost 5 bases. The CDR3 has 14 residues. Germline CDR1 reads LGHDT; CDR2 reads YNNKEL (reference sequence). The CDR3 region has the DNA TGTGCCAGCAGCCAAGGGACAGGGACCGGGGAGCTGTTTTTT. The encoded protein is CASSQGTGTGELFF.

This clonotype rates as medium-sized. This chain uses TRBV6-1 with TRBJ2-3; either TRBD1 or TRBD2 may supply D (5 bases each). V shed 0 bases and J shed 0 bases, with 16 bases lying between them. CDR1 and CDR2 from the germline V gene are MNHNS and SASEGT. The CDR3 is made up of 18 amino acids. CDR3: CASSEAIMRWDSTDTQYF. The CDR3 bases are TGTGCCAGCAGTGAAGCGATAATGAGGTGGGACAGCACAGATACGCAGTATTTT.

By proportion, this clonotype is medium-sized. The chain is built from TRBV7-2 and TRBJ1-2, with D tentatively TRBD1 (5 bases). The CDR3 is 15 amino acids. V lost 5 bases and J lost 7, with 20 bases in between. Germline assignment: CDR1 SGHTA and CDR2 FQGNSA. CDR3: CASSTPPGRPFGYTF. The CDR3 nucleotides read TGTGCCAGCAGCACACCACCGGGACGGCCCTTTGGCTACACCTTC.

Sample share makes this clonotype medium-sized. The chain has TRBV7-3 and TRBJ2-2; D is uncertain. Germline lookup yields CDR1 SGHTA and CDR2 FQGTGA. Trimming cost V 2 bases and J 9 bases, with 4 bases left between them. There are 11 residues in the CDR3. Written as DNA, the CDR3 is TGTGCCAGCAGCTTAGGGAGGGAGCTGTTTTTT. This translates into CASSLGRELFF.

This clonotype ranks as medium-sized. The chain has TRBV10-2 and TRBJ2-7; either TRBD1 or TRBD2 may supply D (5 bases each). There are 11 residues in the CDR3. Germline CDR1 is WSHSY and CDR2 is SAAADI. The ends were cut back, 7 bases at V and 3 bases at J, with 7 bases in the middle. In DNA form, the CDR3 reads TGCGCCAGCATTGGGGGCTACGAGCAGTACTTC. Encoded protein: CASIGGYEQYF.

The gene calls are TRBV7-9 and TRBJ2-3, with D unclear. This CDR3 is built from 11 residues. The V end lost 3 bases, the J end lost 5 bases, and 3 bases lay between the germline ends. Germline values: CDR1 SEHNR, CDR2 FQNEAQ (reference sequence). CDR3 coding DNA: TGTGCCAGCAGCTTTCGAGATACGCAGTATTTT. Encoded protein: CASSFRDTQYF.

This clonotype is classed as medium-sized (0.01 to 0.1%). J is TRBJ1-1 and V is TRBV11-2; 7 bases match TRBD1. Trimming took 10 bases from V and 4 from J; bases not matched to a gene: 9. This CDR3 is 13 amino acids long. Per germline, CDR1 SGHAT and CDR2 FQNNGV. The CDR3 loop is CATLLGGGTEAFF. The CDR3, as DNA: TGTGCCACACTCTTAGGGGGCGGCACTGAAGCTTTCTTT.

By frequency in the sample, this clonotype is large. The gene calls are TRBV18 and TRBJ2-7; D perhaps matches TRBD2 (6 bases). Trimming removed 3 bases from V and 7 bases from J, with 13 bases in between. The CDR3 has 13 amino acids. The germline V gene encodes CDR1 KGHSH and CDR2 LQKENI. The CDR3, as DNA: TGTGCCAGCTCACCGCGGGGACTGGAGGAGCAGTACTTC. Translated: CASSPRGLEEQYF.

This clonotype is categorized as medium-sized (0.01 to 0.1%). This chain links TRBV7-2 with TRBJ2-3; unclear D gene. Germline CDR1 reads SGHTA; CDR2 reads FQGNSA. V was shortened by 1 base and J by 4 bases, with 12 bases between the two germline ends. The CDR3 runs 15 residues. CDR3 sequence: CASSLEALRPDTQYF. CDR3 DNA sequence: TGTGCCAGCAGCTTAGAGGCCCTCCGCCCAGATACGCAGTATTTT.

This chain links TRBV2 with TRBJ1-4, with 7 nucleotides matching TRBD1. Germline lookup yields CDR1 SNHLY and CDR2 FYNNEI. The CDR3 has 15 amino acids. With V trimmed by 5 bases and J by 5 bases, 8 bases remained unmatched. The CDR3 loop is CASSFYRGDNEKLFF. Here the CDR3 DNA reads TGTGCCAGCAGTTTCTACAGGGGCGACAATGAAAAACTGTTTTTT.

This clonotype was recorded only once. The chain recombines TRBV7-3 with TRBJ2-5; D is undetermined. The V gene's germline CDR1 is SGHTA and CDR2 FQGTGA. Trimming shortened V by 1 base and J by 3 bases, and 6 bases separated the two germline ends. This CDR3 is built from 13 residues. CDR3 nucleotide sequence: TGTGCCAGCAGCTTAATAGGGAAAGAGACCCAGTACTTC. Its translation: CASSLIGKETQYF.

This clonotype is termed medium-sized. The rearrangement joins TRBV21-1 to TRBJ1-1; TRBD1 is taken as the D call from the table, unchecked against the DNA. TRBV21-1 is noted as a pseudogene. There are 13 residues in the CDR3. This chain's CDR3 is CASSKRDRDEAFF. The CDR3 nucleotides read TGTGCCAGCAGCAAGAGGGACAGGGATGAAGCTTTCTTT.

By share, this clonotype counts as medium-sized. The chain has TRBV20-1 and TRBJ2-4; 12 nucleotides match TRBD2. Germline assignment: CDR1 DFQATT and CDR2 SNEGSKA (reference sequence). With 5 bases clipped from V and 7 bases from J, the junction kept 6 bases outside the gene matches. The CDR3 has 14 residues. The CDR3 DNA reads TGCAGTGCTCCCAGGACTAGCGGGGTCAACATTCAGTACTTC. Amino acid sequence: CSAPRTSGVNIQYF.

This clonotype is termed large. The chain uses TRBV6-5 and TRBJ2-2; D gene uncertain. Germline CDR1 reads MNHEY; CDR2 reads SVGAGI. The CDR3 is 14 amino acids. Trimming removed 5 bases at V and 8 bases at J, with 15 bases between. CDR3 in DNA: TGTGCCAGCAGTCATACCGGGCCCGGTGGGGAGCTGTTTTTT. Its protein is CASSHTGPGGELFF.

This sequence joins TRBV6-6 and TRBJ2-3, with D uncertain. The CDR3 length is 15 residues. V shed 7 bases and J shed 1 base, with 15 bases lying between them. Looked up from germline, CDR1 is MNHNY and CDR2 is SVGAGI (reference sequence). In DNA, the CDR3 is TGTGCCAGCACCCCGACATCACGGGGCACAGATACGCAGTATTTT. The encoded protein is CASTPTSRGTDTQYF.

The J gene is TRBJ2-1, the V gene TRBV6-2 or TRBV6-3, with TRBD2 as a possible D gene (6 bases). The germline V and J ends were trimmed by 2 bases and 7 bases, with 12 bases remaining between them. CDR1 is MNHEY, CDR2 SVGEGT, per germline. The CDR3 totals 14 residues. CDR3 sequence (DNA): TGTGCCAGCAGTTACGAACGGGAGAGTAATGAGCAGTTCTTC. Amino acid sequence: CASSYERESNEQFF.

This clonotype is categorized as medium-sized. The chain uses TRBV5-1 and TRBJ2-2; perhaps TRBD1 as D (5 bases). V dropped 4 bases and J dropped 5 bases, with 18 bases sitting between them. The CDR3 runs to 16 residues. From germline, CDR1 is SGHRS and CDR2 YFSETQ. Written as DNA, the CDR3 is TGCGCCAGCAGCCACCCTGCGCAGGGATCGACCGGGGAGCTGTTTTTT. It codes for CASSHPAQGSTGELFF.

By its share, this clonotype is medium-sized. CDR3 nucleotides: TGTGCCATCAGCGGGACAGGGCAGCGCTACACCTTC. Encoded protein: CAISGTGQRYTF. The rearrangement joins TRBV10-3 to TRBJ1-2; 9 nucleotides agree with TRBD1. The junction had 5 bases not matched to a gene; V was cut back by 6 bases and J by 9 bases. Germline V gene lookup returns CDR1 ENHRY and CDR2 SYGVKD. The CDR3 is made up of 12 amino acids.

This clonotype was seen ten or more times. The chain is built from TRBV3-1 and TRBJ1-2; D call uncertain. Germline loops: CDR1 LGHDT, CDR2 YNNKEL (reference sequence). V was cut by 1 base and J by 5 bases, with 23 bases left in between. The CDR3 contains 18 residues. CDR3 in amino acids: CASSQVRARTESGYGYTF. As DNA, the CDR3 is TGTGCCAGCAGCCAAGTTCGGGCCCGGACGGAGAGTGGATATGGCTACACCTTC.

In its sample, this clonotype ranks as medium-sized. The CDR3 nucleotides read TGTGCCAGCAGTGTCCCCGGGGAGCTGTTTTTT. Protein sequence: CASSVPGELFF. The rearrangement joins TRBV2 to TRBJ2-2; D not resolved. Trimming took off 4 bases at V and 6 bases at J, with 3 bases between the two ends. CDR1 and CDR2 from the germline V gene are SNHLY and FYNNEI. This CDR3 has 11 amino acids.

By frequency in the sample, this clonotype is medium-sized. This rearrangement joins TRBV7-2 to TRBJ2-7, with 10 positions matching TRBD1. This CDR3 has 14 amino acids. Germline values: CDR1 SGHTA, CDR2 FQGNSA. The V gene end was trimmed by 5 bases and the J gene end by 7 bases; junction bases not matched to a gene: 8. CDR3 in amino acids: CASSVGQGVLEQYF. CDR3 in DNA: TGTGCCAGCAGCGTAGGACAGGGGGTACTTGAGCAGTACTTC.